This T cell receptor (beta chain) appears in the sequencing data of a study of Ad26.COV2.S vaccination and SARS-CoV-2 variants (dated by TCRdb to about 2021). Background on the whole study: Donors in the vaccine arm were drawn from COV1001, a phase I-IIa trial of Ad26.COV2.S in healthy adults that was multicentre, randomized, double-blind and placebo-controlled. Trial participants were randomized into five groups of five, in which low-dose or high-dose Ad26.COV2.S was given once or twice, or placebo was given on both occasions. The TCR-sequenced set comprised around 32 samples: some 20 Ad26.COV2.S vaccine recipients, 5 placebo recipients and 8 SARS-CoV-2 convalescent individuals. Investigators did not know the trial group allocation while performing experiments and assessing outcomes. Ad26.COV2.S was administered intramuscularly at a dose of 5x10^10 or 1x10^11 viral particles, either as one shot or as two shots given 56 days apart. TCRbeta repertoire sequencing was used to assess the specificity and breadth of SARS-CoV-2-reactive T cell receptors after Ad26.COV2.S vaccination.

Sequences SNHLY (CDR1) and FYNNEI (CDR2) are obtained from the germline V gene. V has 4 bases trimmed and J has 6 bases trimmed; junction bases matching no gene number 9. The CDR3 starts with the cysteine, ends with the phenylalanine, and has 15 residues. This entry keeps only the CDR3 DNA: 45 bases, framed from base 1. Results and caveats for the whole study, not just this receptor: The authors noted that total T cell responses may have been underestimated by the TCR breadth and depth analyses. After vaccination, spike-specific CD8+ and CD4+ T cell responses were reported to show substantial breadth. Ad26.COV2.S recipients had higher spike-specific TCR breadth than placebo recipients (P = 0.0014). Non-spike TCR breadth was comparable between vaccine and placebo recipients, consistent with the vaccine containing only spike. Comparing responses between vaccine doses or regimens was not something the study was powered to do.

The immunoSEQ Assay was used to sequence TCRbeta CDR3 regions. After extraction, genomic DNA underwent amplification by bias-controlled multiplex PCR, followed by high-throughput sequencing. From the authors' description of their analysis: To quantify the absolute abundance of every unique TCRbeta CDR3 region, sequences were collapsed and filtered. T cell fraction was estimated by normalizing TCRbeta template counts to usable DNA, which was measured by amplifying reference genes present in all nucleated cells. Repertoire TCRs were annotated as SARS-CoV-2-specific by exact matching of V gene, CDR3 amino acid sequence and J gene to a known reactive TCR set. MIRA supplied the reference SARS-CoV-2 TCR set, which was filtered for enrichment in COVID-19-positive ImmuneCODE repertoires so that public or cross-reactive TCRs were removed. Drawing on the MIRA antigens, annotated TCRs were analysed further at the level of specific ORF or position within ORF. Depth was the summed frequency of annotated unique rearrangements, while breadth was defined as annotated unique rearrangements over total unique productive rearrangements. TCR breadth was compared between groups using two-sided Wilcoxon rank-sum tests. TCRdb re-hosts the immuneACCESS table, in-frame sequences only. Its copies lack some clones; in the studies checked, an unresolved V gene accounts for under half of them, and the cause for the rest is not known. Clone size and the V and J calls come from that table; the DNA yielded D and trimming. The sample records about 250,000 clones, around 87% of which are singletons. Roughly 3.5% of the sample is in the top ten clones.

Details on this clone: It lacks a known antigen. Qualities for individual bases were not recorded, and no much larger clone is one base off.

What the treatment or condition label conveys for this sample: about 20 received Ad26.COV2.S at low or high dose, single or two shots; about 5 received placebo; per-sample allocation not given. For vaccine and placebo recipients, the sequenced repertoires came from samples collected on day 63 after the first injection. Between 29 July and 7 August 2020, Cohort 1b enrolled about two dozen adults aged 18-55 years at one site in Boston, USA. As a vaccine, Ad26.COV2.S was a replication-incompetent adenovirus type 26 vector that expressed a prefusion-stabilized SARS-CoV-2 spike protein derived from the original Wuhan strain.

This clonotype was sampled from a person between 18 and 65 years old who received the Ad26.COV2.S COVID-19 vaccine or a placebo. The chain joins TRBV2 to TRBJ2-1, and 7 bases in between align with TRBD2. The sequenced sample was peripheral blood, obtained in a trial of Ad26.COV2.S vaccine versus placebo. The CDR3 in this case is CASSAAGLPSNEQFF. The DNA is TGTGCCAGCAGTGCCGCGGGACTACCCAGCAATGAGCAGTTCTTC.